This T cell receptor beta chain was obtained from a study of blood T cell repertoires in COVID-19. Background on the study: COVID-19 samples collected from the United States, Italy and Spain covered acute and convalescent phases. T cells, B-cell-depleted T cells, or PBMCs provided the cDNA or gDNA that served as material.

The CDR3 runs to 12 residues. Per germline, CDR1 SGHAT and CDR2 FQNNGV. The V gene end was trimmed by 5 bases and the J gene end by 4 bases; junction bases not matched to a gene: 2. Only in-frame clones appear in the TCRdb table, and some are missing; sequencing was by immunoSEQ multiplex PCR. The data contain hundreds of thousands of clones, 85% of them singletons. The chain carries TRBV11-2 and TRBJ2-7, with 7 bases matching TRBD2. Material: peripheral blood. The sequence was obtained from a woman aged 45 to 65 with active or convalescent COVID-19. The CDR3 sequence: CASSPGGYEQYF. Written as DNA, the CDR3 is TGTGCCAGCAGCCCCGGGGGGTACGAGCAGTACTTC.